Here is one T cell receptor (beta chain) with its context. Its antigen is not known. The data belong to a study of CD8+CD57+ T cells in acquired aplastic anemia. In the study overall: Roughly 3.2 ug was the average amount of DNA from sorted CD4+ and CD8+ cells.

Study-level findings and limits: Between the patient and control groups, CD8+ Simpson's diversity did not differ significantly. Patients shared twenty-nine CD8+ CDR3 sequences with controls.

The authors sequenced patients whose flow cytometry had shown CD8+CD57+ cell expansion. Patients had not yet gotten any therapy when their blood was taken for sampling. Deletions cut 6 bases from V and 3 bases from J, with 14 bases between. This CDR3 contains 15 residues. The V gene's germline CDR1 is MNHNS and CDR2 SASEGT. The template used for profiling TCR beta VDJ and CDR3 was genomic DNA. Using its own MiXCR run on the reads, TCRdb lists one record per CDR3 protein. Among 200,000 to 250,000 distinct CDR3 sequences listed, around 45% were seen once. V and J are TRBV6-1 and TRBJ1-4; D perhaps matches TRBD1 (5 bases). Sequenced material: sorted CD4+, CD8+, or CD8+CD57+ T cells (not recorded which) from PBMCs. This TCR was sampled from a human donor with aplastic anemia. CDR3 sequence: CASRWEVRANEKLFF. CDR3 nucleotides: TGTGCCAGCAGGTGGGAGGTCAGGGCTAATGAAAAACTGTTTTTT.